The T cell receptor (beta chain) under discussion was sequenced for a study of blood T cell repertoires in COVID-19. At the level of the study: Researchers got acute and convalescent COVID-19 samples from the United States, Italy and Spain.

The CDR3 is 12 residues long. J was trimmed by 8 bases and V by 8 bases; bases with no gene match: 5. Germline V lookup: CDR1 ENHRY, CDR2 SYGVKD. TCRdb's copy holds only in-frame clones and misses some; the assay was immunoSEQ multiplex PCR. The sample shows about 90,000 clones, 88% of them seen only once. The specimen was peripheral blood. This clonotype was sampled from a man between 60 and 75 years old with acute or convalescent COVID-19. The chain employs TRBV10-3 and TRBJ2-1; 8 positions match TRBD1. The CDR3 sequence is CAIAGTGDEQFF. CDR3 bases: TGTGCCATCGCCGGGACAGGAGATGAGCAGTTCTTC.